A selection of T cell receptor beta chains follows, all from one sample in a study of CD8+CD57+ T cells in acquired aplastic anemia. TCRdb re-analysed the reads in MiXCR, keeping a single row per CDR3 protein. This sample has some 120,000 distinct CDR3 sequences, with over 30% found just once. The sample consisted of sorted CD4+, CD8+, or CD8+CD57+ T cells (not recorded which) from PBMCs. These receptors were taken from a human donor with aplastic anemia. The conserved cysteine and the conserved F or W are not part of the CDR3 here.

>TRBV9|TRBJ2-1
ASSGIYNEQF
>TRBV11-2|TRBJ2-7
TSSLTSGGLAFYEQY
>TRBV11-2|TRBJ2-1
ASSSGTGLYNEQF
>TRBV5-6|TRBJ2-7
ASSYKMDEQY
>TRBV7-8|TRBJ1-2
ASSLRQGSYGYT
>TRBV15|TRBJ1-2
ATSRSAWDYGYT
>TRBV20-1|TRBJ2-3
SAFSVAGRGRDTQY
>TRBV12-3/TRBV12-4|TRBJ2-7
ASGLYRGSYEQY
>TRBV20-1|TRBJ2-3
SARTGTSGGTDTQY
>TRBV20-1|TRBJ1-4
SARDARGGEKLF
>TRBV5-1|TRBJ1-2
ASSQEGNYGYA
>TRBV18|TRBJ1-1
ASSPQSRNFEAF
>TRBV4-3|TRBJ2-2
ASSQDPALITGELF
>TRBV28|TRBJ1-2
ASSSGINYGYT